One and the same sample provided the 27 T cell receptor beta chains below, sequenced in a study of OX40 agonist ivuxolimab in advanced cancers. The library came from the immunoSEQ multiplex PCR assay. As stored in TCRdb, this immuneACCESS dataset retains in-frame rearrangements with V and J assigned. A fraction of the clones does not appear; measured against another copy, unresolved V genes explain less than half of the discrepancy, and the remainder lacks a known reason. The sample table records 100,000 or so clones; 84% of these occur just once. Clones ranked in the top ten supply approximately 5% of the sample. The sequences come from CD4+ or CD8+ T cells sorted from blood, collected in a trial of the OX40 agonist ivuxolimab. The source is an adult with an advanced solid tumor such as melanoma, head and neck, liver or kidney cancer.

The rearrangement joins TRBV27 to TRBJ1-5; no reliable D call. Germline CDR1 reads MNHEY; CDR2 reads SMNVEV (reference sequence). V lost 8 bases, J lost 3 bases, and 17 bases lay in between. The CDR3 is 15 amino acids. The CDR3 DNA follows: TGTGCCAGCCGGAGAGATCGTCGGGACAATCAGCCCCAGCATTTT. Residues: CASRRDRRDNQPQHF.

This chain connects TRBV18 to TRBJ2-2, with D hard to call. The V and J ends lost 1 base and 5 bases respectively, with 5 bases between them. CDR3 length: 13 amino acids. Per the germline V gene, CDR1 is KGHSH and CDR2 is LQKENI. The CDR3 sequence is CASSPLQTGELFF. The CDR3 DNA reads TGTGCCAGCTCACCACTCCAGACCGGGGAGCTGTTTTTT.

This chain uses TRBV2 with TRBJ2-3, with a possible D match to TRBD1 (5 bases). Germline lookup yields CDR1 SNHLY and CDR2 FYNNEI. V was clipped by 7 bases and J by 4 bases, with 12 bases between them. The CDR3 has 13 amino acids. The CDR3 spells CASTWGPSDTQYF. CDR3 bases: TGTGCCAGCACATGGGGCCCGTCAGATACGCAGTATTTT.

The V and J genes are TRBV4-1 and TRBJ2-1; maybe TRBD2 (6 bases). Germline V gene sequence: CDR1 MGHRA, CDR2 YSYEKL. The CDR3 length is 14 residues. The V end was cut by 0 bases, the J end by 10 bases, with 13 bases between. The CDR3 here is CASSQEGPGREQFF. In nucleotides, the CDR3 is TGCGCCAGCAGCCAAGAGGGGCCCGGGAGAGAGCAGTTCTTC.

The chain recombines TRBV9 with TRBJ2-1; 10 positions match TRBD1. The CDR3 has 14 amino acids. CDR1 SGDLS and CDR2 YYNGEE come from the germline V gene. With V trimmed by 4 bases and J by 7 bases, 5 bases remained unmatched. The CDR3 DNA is TGTGCCAGCAGCAGACAGGGGGCAAGGAATGAGCAGTTCTTC. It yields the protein CASSRQGARNEQFF.

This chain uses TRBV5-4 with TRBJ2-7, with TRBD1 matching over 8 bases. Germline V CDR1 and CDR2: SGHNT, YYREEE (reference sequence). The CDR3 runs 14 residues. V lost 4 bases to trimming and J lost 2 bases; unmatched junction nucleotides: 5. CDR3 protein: CASSGTGLAYEQYF. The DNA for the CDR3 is TGTGCCAGCAGCGGGACAGGACTGGCCTACGAGCAGTACTTC.

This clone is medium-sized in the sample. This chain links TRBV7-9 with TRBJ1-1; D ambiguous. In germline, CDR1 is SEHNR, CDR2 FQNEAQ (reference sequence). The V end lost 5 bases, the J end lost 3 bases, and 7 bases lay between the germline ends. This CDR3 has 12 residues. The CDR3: CASSLLDTEAFF. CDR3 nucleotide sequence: TGTGCCAGCAGCCTCCTTGACACTGAAGCTTTCTTT.

CDR3 nucleotide sequence: TGTGCCAGCAGTTACGGGGCAGGGGGAGCTAACTATGGCTACACCTTC. Residues: CASSYGAGGANYGYTF. J is TRBJ1-2 and V is TRBV6-5, with TRBD1 matching over 7 bases. The germline gives CDR1 MNHEY, CDR2 SVGAGI. V was pared by 2 bases and J by 0 bases, with 6 bases of the junction left unmatched. The CDR3 runs 16 residues.

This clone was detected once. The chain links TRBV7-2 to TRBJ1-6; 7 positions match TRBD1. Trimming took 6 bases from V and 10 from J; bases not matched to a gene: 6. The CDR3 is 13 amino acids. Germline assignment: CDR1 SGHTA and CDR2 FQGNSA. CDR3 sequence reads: CASRPGGASPLHF. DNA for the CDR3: TGTGCCAGCAGACCAGGGGGGGCCTCACCCCTCCACTTT. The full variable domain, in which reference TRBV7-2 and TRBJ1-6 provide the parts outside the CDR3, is GAGVSQSPSNKVTEKGKDVELRCDPISGHTALYWYRQSLGQGLEFLIYFQGNSAPDKSGLPSDRFSAERTGGSVSTLTIQRTQQEDSAVYLCASRPGGASPLHFGNGTRLTVT.

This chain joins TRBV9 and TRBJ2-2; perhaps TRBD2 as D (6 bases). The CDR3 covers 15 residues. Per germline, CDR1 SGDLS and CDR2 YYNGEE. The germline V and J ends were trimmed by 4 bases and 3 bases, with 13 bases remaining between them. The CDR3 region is CASSPPGVDTGELFF. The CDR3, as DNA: TGTGCCAGCAGCCCCCCGGGGGTGGACACCGGGGAGCTGTTTTTT.

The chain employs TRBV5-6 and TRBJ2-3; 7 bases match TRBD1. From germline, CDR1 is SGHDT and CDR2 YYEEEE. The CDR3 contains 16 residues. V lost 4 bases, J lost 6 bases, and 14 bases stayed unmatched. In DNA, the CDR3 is TGTGCCAGCAGCAAAGGGGACAGTACTTCAGCGGATACGCAGTATTTT. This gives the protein CASSKGDSTSADTQYF.

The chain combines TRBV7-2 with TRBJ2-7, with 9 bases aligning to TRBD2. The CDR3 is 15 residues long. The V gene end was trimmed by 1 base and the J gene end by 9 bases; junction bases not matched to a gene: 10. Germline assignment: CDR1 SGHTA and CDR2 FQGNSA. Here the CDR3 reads CASSLVASGVLGQYF. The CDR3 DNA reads TGTGCCAGCAGCTTAGTAGCTAGCGGGGTCCTAGGGCAGTACTTC.

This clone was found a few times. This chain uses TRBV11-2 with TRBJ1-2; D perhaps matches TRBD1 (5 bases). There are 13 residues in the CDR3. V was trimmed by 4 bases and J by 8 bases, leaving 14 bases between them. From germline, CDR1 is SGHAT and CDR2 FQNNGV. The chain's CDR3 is CASSSLGTRGYTF. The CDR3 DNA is TGTGCCAGCAGCTCCCTCGGGACCCGGGGCTACACCTTC.

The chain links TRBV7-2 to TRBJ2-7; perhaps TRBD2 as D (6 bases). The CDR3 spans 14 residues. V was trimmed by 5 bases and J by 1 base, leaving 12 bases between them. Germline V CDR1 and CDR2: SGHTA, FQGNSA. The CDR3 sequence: CASSPLRGSYEQYF. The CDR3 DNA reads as TGTGCCAGCAGCCCCTTGCGGGGATCCTACGAGCAGTACTTC.

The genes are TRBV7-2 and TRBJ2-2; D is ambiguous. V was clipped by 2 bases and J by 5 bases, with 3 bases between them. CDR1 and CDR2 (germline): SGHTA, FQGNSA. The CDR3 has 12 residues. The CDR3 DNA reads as TGTGCCAGCAGCTTAAAGACCGGGGAGCTGTTTTTT. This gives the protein CASSLKTGELFF.

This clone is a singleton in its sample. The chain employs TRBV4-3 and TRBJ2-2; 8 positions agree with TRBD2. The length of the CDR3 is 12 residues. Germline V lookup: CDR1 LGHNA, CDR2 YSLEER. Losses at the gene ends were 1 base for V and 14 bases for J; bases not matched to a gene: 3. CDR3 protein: CASSQAGGQLFF. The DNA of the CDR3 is TGCGCCAGCAGCCAAGCGGGGGGGCAACTGTTTTTT.

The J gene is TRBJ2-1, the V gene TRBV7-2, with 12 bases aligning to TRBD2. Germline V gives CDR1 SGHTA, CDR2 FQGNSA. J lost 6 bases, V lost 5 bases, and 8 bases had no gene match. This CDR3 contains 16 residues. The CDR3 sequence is CASSPPGLAGTNEQFF. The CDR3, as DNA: TGTGCCAGCAGCCCACCGGGACTAGCGGGTACCAATGAGCAGTTCTTC.

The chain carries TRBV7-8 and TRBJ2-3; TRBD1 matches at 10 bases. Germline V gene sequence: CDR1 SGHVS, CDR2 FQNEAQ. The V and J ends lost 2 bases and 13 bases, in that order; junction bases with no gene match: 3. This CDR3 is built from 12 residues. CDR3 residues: CASSLWGQGKYF. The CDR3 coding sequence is TGTGCCAGCAGCTTATGGGGACAGGGGAAGTATTTT.

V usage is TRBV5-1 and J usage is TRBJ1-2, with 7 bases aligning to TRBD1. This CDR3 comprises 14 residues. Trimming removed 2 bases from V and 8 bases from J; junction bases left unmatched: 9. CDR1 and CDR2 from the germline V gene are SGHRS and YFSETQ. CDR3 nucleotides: TGCGCCAGCAGCTTCGGGACAGTAGAAGGAGGCTACACCTTC. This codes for CASSFGTVEGGYTF. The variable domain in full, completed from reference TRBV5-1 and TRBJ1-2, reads KAGVTQTPRYLIKTRGQQVTLSCSPISGHRSVSWYQQTPGQGLQFLFEYFSETQRNKGNFPGRFSGRQFSNSRSEMNVSTLELGDSALYLCASSFGTVEGGYTFGSGTRLTVV.

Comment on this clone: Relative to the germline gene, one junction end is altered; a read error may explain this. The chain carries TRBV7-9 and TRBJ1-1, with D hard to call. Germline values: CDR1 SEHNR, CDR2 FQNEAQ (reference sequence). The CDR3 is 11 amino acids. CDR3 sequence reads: CASSPRTEALF. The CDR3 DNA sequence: TGTGCCAGCAGCCCTCGCACTGAAGCTCTCTTT.

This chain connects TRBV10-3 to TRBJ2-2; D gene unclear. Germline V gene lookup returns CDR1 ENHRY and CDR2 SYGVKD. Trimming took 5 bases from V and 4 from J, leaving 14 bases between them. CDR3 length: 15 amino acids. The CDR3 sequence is CAISPLGQITGELFF. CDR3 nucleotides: TGTGCCATCAGTCCCCTTGGGCAGATCACCGGGGAGCTGTTTTTT.

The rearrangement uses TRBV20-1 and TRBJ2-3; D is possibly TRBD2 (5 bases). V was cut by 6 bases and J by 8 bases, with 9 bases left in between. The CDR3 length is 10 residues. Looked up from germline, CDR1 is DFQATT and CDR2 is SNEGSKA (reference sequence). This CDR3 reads CSAPRGTQYF. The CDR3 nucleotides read TGCAGTGCCCCCCGGGGTACGCAGTATTTT.

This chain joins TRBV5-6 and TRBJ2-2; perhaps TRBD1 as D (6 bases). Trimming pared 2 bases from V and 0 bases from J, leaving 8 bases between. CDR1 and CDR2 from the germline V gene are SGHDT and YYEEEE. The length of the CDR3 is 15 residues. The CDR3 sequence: CASSFGTSNTGELFF. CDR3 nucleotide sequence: TGTGCCAGCAGCTTCGGGACATCGAACACCGGGGAGCTGTTTTTT.

The CDR3 DNA reads TGCGCCAGCAGCTTGGGATCATATGGCTACACCTTC. It specifies CASSLGSYGYTF. The chain carries TRBV5-1 and TRBJ1-2; no reliable D call. The CDR3 covers 12 residues. V gave up 0 bases and J gave up 5 bases, with 5 bases separating them. CDR1 SGHRS and CDR2 YFSETQ come from the germline V gene.

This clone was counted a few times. The CDR3 DNA sequence: TGTGCCAGTAGTCACAGGGGGCGTTACACTGAAGCTTTCTTT. Residues: CASSHRGRYTEAFF. The rearrangement links TRBV19 to TRBJ1-1, with 9 bases aligning to TRBD1. J lost 3 bases, V lost 5 bases, and 4 bases had no gene match. Looked up from germline, CDR1 is LNHDA and CDR2 is SQIVND (reference sequence). The CDR3 totals 14 residues.

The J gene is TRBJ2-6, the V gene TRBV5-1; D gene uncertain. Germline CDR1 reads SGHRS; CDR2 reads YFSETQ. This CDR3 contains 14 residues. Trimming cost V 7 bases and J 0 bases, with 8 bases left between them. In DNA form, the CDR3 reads TGCGCCAGCTTTGGGTCCTCTGGGGCCAACGTCCTGACTTTC. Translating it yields CASFGSSGANVLTF.

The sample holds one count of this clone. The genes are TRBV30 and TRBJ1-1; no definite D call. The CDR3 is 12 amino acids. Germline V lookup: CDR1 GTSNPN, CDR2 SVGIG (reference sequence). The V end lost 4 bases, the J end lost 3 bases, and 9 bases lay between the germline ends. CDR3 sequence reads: CAWIGLDTEAFF. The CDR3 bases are TGTGCCTGGATAGGGCTGGACACTGAAGCTTTCTTT.